This TCR beta chain was found in a study of blood T cell repertoires in COVID-19. Per the authors' pipeline: Reference gene primer amplification gave estimated nucleated cell counts. The assay was immunoSEQ multiplex PCR, and TCRdb's table has in-frame clones only and misses some. The V and J calls and the clone size are those of that table, but D and trimming were determined from the DNA. Of roughly 190,000 clones in the sample, nearly 90% were seen once. CDR3 length equals 13 residues. Germline V gives CDR1 SEHNR, CDR2 FQNEAQ (reference sequence). Trimming took off 3 bases at V and 6 bases at J, with 11 bases between the two ends.

V is TRBV7-9 and J is TRBJ1-2; D unclear. This clonotype was sampled from a woman in her 40s who had recovered from COVID-19. Sample: peripheral blood. The DNA for the CDR3 is TGTGCCAGCAGCTTCCCAGGAGGCAATGGCTACACCTTC. It specifies CASSFPGGNGYTF. Full variable domain (missing parts from reference TRBV7-9 and TRBJ1-2): DTGVSQNPRHKITKRGQNVTFRCDPISEHNRLYWYRQTLGQGPEFLTYFQNEAQLEKSRLLSDRFSAERPKGSFSTLEIQRTEQGDSAMYLCASSFPGGNGYTFGSGTRLTVV.